This T cell receptor beta chain was identified during a study of blood T cell repertoires in COVID-19. Trimming stripped 4 bases from V and 3 bases from J, with 14 bases between. CDR1 and CDR2 (germline): SGHRS, YFSETQ. The CDR3 runs 15 residues. Sequencing was performed with immunoSEQ multiplex PCR; in TCRdb, only in-frame clones are kept and a portion is missing. This table has around 270,000 clones, 84% appearing once. The sequencing sample was made of peripheral blood. The receptor comes from a person aged 70 to 80 with COVID-19, enrolled during active disease. The chain combines TRBV5-1 with TRBJ2-1; TRBD2 might be the D (6 bases). In nucleotides, the CDR3 is TGCGCCAGCAGCCCTCGGGAGAGAAGCTACAATGAGCAGTTCTTC. It specifies CASSPRERSYNEQFF.